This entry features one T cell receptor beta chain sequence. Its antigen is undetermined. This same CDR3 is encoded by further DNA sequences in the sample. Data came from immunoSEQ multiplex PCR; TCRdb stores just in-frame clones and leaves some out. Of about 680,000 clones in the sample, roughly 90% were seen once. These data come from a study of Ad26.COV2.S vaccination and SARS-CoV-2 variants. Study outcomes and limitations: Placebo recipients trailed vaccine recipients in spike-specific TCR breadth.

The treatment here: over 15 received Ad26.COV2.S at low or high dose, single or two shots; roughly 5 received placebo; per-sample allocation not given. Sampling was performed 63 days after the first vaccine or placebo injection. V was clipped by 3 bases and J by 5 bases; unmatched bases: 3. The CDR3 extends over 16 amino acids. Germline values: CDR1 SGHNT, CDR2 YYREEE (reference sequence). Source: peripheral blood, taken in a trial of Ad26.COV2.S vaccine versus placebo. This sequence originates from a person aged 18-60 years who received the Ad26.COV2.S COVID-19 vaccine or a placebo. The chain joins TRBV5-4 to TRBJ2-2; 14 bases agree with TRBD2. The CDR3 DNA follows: TGTGCCAGCAGCTCGGGGACTAGCGGGGGAACCGGGGAGCTGTTTTTT. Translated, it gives CASSSGTSGGTGELFF.